Sequencing of this TCR beta chain was carried out in a study of blood T cells in healthy people across ages. Study-level results: In the absence of known donor CMV status, changes in expanded clonotypes were possibly confounded. As age increased, TCR beta diversity per million T cells fell in a roughly linear fashion.

Germline CDR1 is MNHEY and CDR2 is SVGAGI. The CDR3 has 16 amino acids. Germline trimming cut 4 bases from V and 2 bases from J; bases unmatched to any gene: 8. Collection of ten milliliters of peripheral blood was performed for each donor. Every sample gave at least 5 micrograms of total RNA when it was extracted. This clonotype was seen repeatedly, ten times or more. Its antigen remains unidentified. The second PCR ran about 6 to 11 cycles with a sample-barcoded 5' primer and J-beta primers. MiXCR, applied by TCRdb to the 5' RACE reads, yields one record per CDR3 protein. Of hundreds of thousands of distinct CDR3 sequences listed, roughly 32% are singletons.

The sequence came from a woman older than 75 in good health. The J gene is TRBJ1-1, the V gene TRBV6-5; 9 nucleotides agree with TRBD1. Sequenced sample: blood. CDR3 loop: CASSSAGTGLNTEAFF. The DNA of the CDR3 is TGTGCCAGCAGTTCGGCCGGGACAGGGCTTAACACTGAAGCTTTCTTT.